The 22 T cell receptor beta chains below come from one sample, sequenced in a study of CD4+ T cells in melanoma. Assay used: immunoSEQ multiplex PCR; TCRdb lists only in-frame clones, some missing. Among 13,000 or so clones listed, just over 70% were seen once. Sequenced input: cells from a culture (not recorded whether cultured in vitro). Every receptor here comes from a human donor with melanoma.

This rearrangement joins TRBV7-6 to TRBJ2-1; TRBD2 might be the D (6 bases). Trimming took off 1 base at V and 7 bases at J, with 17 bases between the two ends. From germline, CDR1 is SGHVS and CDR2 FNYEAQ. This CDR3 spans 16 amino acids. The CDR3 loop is CASSLVGGVNGNEQFF. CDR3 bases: TGTGCCAGCAGCTTAGTCGGCGGGGTTAACGGGAATGAGCAGTTCTTC.

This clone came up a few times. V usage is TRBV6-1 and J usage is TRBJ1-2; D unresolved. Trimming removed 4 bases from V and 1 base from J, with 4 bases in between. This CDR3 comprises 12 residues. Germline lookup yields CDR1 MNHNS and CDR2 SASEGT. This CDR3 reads CASSVFNYGYTF. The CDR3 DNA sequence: TGTGCCAGCAGTGTATTTAACTATGGCTACACCTTC.

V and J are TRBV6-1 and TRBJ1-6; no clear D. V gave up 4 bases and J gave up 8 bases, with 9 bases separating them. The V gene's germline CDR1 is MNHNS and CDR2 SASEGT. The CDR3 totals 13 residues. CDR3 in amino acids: CASSGNLYSPLHF. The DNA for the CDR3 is TGTGCCAGCAGTGGAAACCTATATTCACCCCTCCACTTT.

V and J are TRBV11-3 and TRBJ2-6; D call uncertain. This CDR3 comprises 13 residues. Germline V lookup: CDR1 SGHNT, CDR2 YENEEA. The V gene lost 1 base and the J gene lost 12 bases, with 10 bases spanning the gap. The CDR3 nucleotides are TGTGCCAGCAGCTTAGGAACGAGTTCCGTCCTGACTTTC. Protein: CASSLGTSSVLTF.

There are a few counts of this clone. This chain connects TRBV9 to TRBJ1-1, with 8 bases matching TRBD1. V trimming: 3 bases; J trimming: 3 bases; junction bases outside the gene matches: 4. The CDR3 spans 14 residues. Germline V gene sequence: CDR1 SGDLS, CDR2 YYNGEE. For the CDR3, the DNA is TGTGCCAGCAGCGGGGCAGGGGGCTACACTGAAGCTTTCTTT. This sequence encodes CASSGAGGYTEAFF.

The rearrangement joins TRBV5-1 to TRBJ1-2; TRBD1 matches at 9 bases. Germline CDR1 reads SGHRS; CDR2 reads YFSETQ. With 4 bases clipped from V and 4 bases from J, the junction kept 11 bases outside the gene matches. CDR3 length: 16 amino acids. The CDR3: CASSLSPGQGTYGYTF. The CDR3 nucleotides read TGCGCCAGCAGCCTCTCGCCGGGACAGGGTACCTATGGCTACACCTTC.

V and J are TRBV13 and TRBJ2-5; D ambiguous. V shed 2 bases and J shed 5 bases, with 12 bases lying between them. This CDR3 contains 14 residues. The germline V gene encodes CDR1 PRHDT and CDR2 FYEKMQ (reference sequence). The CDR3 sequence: CASSLLDAVETQYF. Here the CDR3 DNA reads TGTGCCAGCAGCTTATTAGACGCAGTGGAGACCCAGTACTTC.

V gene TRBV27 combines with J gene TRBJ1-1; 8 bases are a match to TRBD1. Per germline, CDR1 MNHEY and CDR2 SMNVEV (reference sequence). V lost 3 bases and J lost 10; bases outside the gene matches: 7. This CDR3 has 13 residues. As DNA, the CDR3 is TGTGCCAGCAGTTTTTCAGGGGGCAGGGGAGCTTTCTTT. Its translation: CASSFSGGRGAFF.

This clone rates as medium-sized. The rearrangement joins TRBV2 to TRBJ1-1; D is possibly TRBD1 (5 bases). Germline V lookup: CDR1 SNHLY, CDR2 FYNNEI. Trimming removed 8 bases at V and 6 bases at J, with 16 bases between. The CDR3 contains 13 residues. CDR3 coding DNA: TGTGCCAGCGGTCCGGACATGCTTGCTGAAGCTTTCTTT. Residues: CASGPDMLAEAFF.

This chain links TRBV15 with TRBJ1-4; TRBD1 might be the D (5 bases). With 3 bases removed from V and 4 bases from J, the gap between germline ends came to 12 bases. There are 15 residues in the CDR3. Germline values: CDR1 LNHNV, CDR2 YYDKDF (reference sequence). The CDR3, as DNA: TGTGCCACCAGCAGGGGGGGGACCTATAATGAAAAACTGTTTTTT. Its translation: CATSRGGTYNEKLFF.

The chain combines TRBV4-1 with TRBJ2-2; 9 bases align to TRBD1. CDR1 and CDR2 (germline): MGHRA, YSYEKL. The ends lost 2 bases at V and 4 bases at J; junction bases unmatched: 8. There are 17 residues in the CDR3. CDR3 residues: CASSQNKPGQGTGELFF. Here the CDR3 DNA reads TGCGCCAGCAGCCAAAATAAACCGGGACAGGGCACCGGGGAGCTGTTTTTT.

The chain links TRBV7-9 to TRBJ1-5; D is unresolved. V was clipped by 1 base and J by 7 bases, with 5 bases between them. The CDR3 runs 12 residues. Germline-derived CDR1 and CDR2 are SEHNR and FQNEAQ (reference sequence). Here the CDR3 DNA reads TGTGCCAGCAGCTTAGATTACCAGCCCCAGCATTTT. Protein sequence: CASSLDYQPQHF.

The CDR3 sequence: CASSEGGTANTGELFF. For the CDR3, the DNA is TGCGCCAGCAGCGAAGGCGGGACTGCGAACACCGGGGAGCTGTTTTTT. The gene calls are TRBV5-1 and TRBJ2-2; TRBD2 is a possible D gene (6 bases). The CDR3 loop spans 16 amino acids. Germline CDR1 is SGHRS and CDR2 is YFSETQ. V gave up 4 bases and J gave up 0 bases, with 13 bases separating them.

The CDR3 nucleotides are TGTGCCTGGGGAGGCGGGGGGACCTCAACCTACGAGCAGTACTTC. Translating gives CAWGGGGTSTYEQYF. The chain recombines TRBV30 with TRBJ2-7, with TRBD2 matching 8 bases. J gave up 2 bases and V 5 bases, and 11 bases lay outside the gene matches. CDR3 length: 15 residues. Germline CDR1 and CDR2: GTSNPN and SVGIG (reference sequence).

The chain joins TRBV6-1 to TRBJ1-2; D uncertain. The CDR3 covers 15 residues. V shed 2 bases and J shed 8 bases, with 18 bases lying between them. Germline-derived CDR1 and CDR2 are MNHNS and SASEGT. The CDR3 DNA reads TGTGCCAGCAGTGAAAAGGTGGGCCAGATCAGGGGCTACACCTTC. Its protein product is CASSEKVGQIRGYTF.

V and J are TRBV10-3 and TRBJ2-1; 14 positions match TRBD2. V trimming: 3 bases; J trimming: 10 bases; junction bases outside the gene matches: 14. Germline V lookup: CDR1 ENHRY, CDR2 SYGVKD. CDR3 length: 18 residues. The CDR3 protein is CAISDLLKTSGGAGEQFF. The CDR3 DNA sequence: TGTGCCATCAGTGATCTTCTCAAGACTAGCGGGGGGGCTGGGGAGCAGTTCTTC.

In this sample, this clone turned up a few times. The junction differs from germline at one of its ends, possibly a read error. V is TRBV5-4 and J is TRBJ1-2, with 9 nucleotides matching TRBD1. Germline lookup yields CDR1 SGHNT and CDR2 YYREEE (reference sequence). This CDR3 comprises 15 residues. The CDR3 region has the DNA TGTGCCAGCAACTTGGGGGGACAGGGAGGCTATGGCTACACCTTC. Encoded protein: CASNLGGQGGYGYTF.

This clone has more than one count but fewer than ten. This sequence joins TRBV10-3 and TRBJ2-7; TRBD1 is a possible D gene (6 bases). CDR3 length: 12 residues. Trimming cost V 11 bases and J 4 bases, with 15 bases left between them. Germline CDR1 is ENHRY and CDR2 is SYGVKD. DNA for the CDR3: TGTGCCTCGATGGGGGCCGAGTACGAGCAGTACTTC. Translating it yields CASMGAEYEQYF.

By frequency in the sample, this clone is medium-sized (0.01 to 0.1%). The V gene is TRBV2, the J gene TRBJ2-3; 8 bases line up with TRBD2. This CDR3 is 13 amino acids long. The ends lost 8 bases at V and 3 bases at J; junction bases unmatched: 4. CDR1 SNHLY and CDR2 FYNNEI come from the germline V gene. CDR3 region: CASGTRVTDTQYF. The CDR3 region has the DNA TGTGCCAGCGGGACTAGAGTAACAGATACGCAGTATTTT. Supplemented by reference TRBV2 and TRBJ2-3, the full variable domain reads EPEVTQTPSHQVTQMGQEVILRCVPISNHLYFYWYRQILGQKVEFLVSFYNNEISEKSEIFDDQFSVERPDGSNFTLKIRSTKLEDSAMYFCASGTRVTDTQYFGPGTRLTVL.

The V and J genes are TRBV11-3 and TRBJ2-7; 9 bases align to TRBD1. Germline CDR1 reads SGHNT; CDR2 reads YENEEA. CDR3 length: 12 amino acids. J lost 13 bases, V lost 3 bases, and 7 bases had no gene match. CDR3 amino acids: CASSLGDRERYF. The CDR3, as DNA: TGTGCCAGCAGCTTGGGGGACAGGGAGCGATACTTC.

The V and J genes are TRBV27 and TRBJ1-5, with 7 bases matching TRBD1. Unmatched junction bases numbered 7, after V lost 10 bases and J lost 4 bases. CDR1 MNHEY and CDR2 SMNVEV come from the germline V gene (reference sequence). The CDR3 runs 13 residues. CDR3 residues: CATQGGLNQPQHF. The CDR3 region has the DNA TGTGCCACCCAGGGGGGACTGAATCAGCCCCAGCATTTT.

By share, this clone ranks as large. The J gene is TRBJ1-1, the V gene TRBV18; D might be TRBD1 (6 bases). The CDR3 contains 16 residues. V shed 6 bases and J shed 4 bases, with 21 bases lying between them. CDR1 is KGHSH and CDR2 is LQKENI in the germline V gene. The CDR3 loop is CASSPDRLTAGTEAFF. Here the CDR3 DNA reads TGTGCCAGCTCTCCAGACAGGCTAACTGCGGGCACTGAAGCTTTCTTT.